The T cell receptor (beta chain) described here comes from a study of cytomegalovirus exposure and HLA in healthy donors. General observations from the study: In the approximately 120 validation repertoires, a later analysis found that first-cohort TCR clusters tended to co-occur.

V lost 5 bases and J 5 bases, leaving 21 bases between the germline ends. The CDR3 is 16 amino acids. Germline V lookup: CDR1 MNHEY, CDR2 SMNVEV (reference sequence). The data were produced by immunoSEQ multiplex PCR, yet TCRdb's version contains in-frame clones alone and is incomplete. The table shows 150,000 to 200,000 clones, with around 84% occurring only once. Comment on this clone: Antigen: not known.

The chain recombines TRBV27 with TRBJ2-5; D is unresolved. Sequenced: PBMCs. The TCR was taken from a man younger than 30 in good health and CMV-seropositive. The CDR3 loop is CASSPYPDWAYETQYF. In DNA form, the CDR3 reads TGTGCCAGCAGTCCATACCCTGATTGGGCCTACGAGACCCAGTACTTC.